The rows below give T cell receptor beta chains drawn from one sample of a study of T cells after posttransplantation cyclophosphamide. Assay used: immunoSEQ multiplex PCR; TCRdb lists only in-frame clones, some missing. This repertoire holds 20,000 to 30,000 clones, and none appear only once. Sequenced material: PBMCs. The receptors stem from a woman aged 50 to 60 in good health, CMV-negative, and a related stem cell transplant donor. The CDR3 runs from the conserved cysteine through the conserved F or W. A D gene is named only where the DNA matches it firmly. Size tells how often a clone was seen (once, few, many) or the class of an expanded clone, and some rows leave it out.

clone_size d_call j_call cdr3_length v_call cdr3_nt cdr3_aa
many NA TRBJ1-4 15 TRBV18 TGTGCCAGCTCACCACCGTCCAGGGTGGATGAAAAACTGTTTTTT CASSPPSRVDEKLFF
many TRBD2 TRBJ2-3 16 TRBV6-1 TGTGCCAGCAGTGGTCGGGGGGGTGGGGGTTCAGATACGCAGTATTTT CASSGRGGGGSDTQYF
many TRBD2 TRBJ2-3 16 TRBV5-1 TGCGCCAGCAGCTTGGGACTAGCGGGAATCACAGATACGCAGTATTTT CASSLGLAGITDTQYF
NA NA TRBJ2-3 14 TRBV6-6 TGTGCCAGCAGTTACTCGACTAGCACAGATACGCAGTATTTT CASSYSTSTDTQYF
many TRBD1 TRBJ1-2 13 TRBV7-9 TGTGCCAGCAGCCTGGGACAGAACTATGGCTACACCTTC CASSLGQNYGYTF
many TRBD1 TRBJ1-2 13 TRBV7-8 TGTGCCAGCAGCTCCGGGGACAGGGATGGCTACACCTTC CASSSGDRDGYTF
many TRBD1 TRBJ1-1 16 TRBV19 TGTGCCAGTAGTATAATCGACAGGGGGCTGTTCACTGAAGCTTTCTTT CASSIIDRGLFTEAFF
many NA TRBJ2-1 13 TRBV28 TGTGCCAGCACCTCCCTGGGAGTGGATGAGCAGTTCTTC CASTSLGVDEQFF
many TRBD2 TRBJ2-3 15 TRBV9 TGTGCCAGCAGCGGACTAGCGGGGGGCACAGATACGCAGTATTTT CASSGLAGGTDTQYF
many TRBD1 TRBJ1-2 16 TRBV14 TGTGCCAGCAGCCAAGTAGGGACAGGGGGTCACGGGAGCTACACCTTC CASSQVGTGGHGSYTF
many NA TRBJ2-5 17 TRBV4-1 TGCGCCAGCAGCCAAAACCGACAGGAAAGGGACCAAGAGACCCAGTACTTC CASSQNRQERDQETQYF
many NA TRBJ1-5 15 TRBV18 TGTGCCAGCTCACTCGCGCAGGGGACGGGACAGCCCCAGCATTTT CASSLAQGTGQPQHF
many NA TRBJ2-3 15 TRBV11-1 TGTGCCAGCAGCCTTCCGGGAGAACGGCAAGATACGCAGTATTTT CASSLPGERQDTQYF
many NA TRBJ1-1 15 TRBV5-1 TGCGCCAGCAGCCCGTTGACAGGCGGGAACACTGAAGCTTTCTTT CASSPLTGGNTEAFF
many TRBD1 TRBJ2-5 16 TRBV11-1 TGTGCCAGCAGCTCCGAGACAGGGAAGTTTGGAGAGACCCAGTACTTC CASSSETGKFGETQYF
many TRBD1 TRBJ1-5 14 TRBV5-1 TGCGCCAGCAGCCCCGGACAGGGGGCTCAGCCCCAGCATTTT CASSPGQGAQPQHF
many NA TRBJ2-5 13 TRBV6-1 TGTGCCAGCAGTCGCGGGTTCCAAGAGACCCAGTACTTC CASSRGFQETQYF
many NA TRBJ2-2 15 TRBV5-1 TGCGCCAGCAGCGCTTACCAGGCGAACACCGGGGAGCTGTTTTTT CASSAYQANTGELFF
many TRBD1 TRBJ2-2 15 TRBV5-6 TGTGCCAGCAGCAAGGACAGGGGAAATGGCGGGGAGCTGTTTTTT CASSKDRGNGGELFF
many NA TRBJ2-3 14 TRBV27 TGTGCCAGCAGTTTATCGGGGGCAGGAGATACGCAGTATTTT CASSLSGAGDTQYF
many NA TRBJ2-2 14 TRBV5-1 TGCGCCAGCAGCTATCGACAGGTCACCGGGGAGCTGTTTTTT CASSYRQVTGELFF
many NA TRBJ2-4 15 TRBV6-1 TGTGCCAGCAGCAAGGGAGCTTTAGCCAAAAACATTCAGTACTTC CASSKGALAKNIQYF
many NA TRBJ2-4 16 TRBV4-1 TGCGCCAGCAGCCAAGATAGGGGGAAGGGCAAAAACATTCAGTACTTC CASSQDRGKGKNIQYF
many TRBD2 TRBJ2-7 16 TRBV28 TGTGCCAGCAGCCGAACCGGGACTAGCGGCTCCTACGAGCAGTACTTC CASSRTGTSGSYEQYF
many NA TRBJ2-5 15 TRBV10-3 TGTGCCATCAGTGAGTCTCCAGCGGCCGAAGAGACCCAGTACTTC CAISESPAAEETQYF
many TRBD1 TRBJ1-1 15 TRBV10-3 TGTGCCATCGTAGCAGGGGGTGCACCCAACACTGAAGCTTTCTTT CAIVAGGAPNTEAFF
many TRBD1 TRBJ2-2 14 TRBV7-3 TGTGCCAGCACCCCGGACAGGGCTAACGGGGAGCTGTTTTTT CASTPDRANGELFF
many TRBD2 TRBJ2-1 15 TRBV19 TGTGCCAGTAGTTCCGCCCGACTAGCGATCGATGAGCAGTTCTTC CASSSARLAIDEQFF
many NA TRBJ2-1 18 TRBV7-8 TGTGCCAGCAGCTTAAAGGGCCCGACTAGACAAAATCACAATGAGCAGTTCTTC CASSLKGPTRQNHNEQFF
many TRBD1 TRBJ1-1 17 TRBV15 TGTGCCACCAGCAGAGGGGACAGGATAGACATGAACACTGAAGCTTTCTTT CATSRGDRIDMNTEAFF
many NA TRBJ1-1 12 TRBV30 TGTGCCTGGGAAGACACGAACACTGAAGCTTTCTTT CAWEDTNTEAFF
many TRBD1 TRBJ2-1 17 TRBV5-4 TGTGCCAGCAGCCCCCGGTCAGGGGGCGCCCCTAACAATGAGCAGTTCTTC CASSPRSGGAPNNEQFF
many TRBD1 TRBJ1-1 15 TRBV6-5 TGTGCCAGCAGGTATGGACAGGTCGGGAGCACTGAAGCTTTCTTT CASRYGQVGSTEAFF
many TRBD1 TRBJ2-7 11 TRBV18 TGTGCCAGCTCTCGGACAGGCGAGCAGTACTTC CASSRTGEQYF
many TRBD1 TRBJ2-2 16 TRBV25-1 TGTGCCAGCAGTGAGACCGGGACAGGAATCACCGGGGAGCTGTTTTTT CASSETGTGITGELFF
many TRBD2 TRBJ2-1 15 TRBV7-9 TGTGCCAGCAGCTTTAGCGGGGGGGTTTACAATGAGCAGTTCTTC CASSFSGGVYNEQFF
many TRBD2 TRBJ2-2 19 TRBV5-4 TGTGCCAGCAGCGGGGGCCCGGGACTAGCGGGGAGGAACACCGGGGAGCTGTTTTTT CASSGGPGLAGRNTGELFF
many TRBD2 TRBJ2-2 20 TRBV4-2 TGTGCCAGCAGCCAAGAAGATACGCAGGTCGGGCTAGCGGGGCCCGGGGAGCTGTTTTTT CASSQEDTQVGLAGPGELFF
NA NA TRBJ2-1 13 TRBV29-1 TGCAGCGTTGGAGACAGGTTTTCCAATGAGCAGTTCTTC CSVGDRFSNEQFF